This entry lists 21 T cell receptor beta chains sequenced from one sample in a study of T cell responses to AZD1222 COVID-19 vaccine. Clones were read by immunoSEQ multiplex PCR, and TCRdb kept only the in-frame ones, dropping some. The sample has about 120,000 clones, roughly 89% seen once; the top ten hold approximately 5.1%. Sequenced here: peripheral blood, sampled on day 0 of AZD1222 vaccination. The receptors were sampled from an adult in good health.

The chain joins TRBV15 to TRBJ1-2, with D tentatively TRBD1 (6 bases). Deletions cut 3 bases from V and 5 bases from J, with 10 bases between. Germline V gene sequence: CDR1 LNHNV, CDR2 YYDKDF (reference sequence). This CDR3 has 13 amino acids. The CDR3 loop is CATSRDGQYGYTF. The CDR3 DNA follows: TGTGCCACCAGCAGGGACGGACAGTATGGCTACACCTTC.

The CDR3 coding sequence is TGTGCCAGCAGTGATTCCTACAATGAGCAGTTCTTC. This sequence encodes CASSDSYNEQFF. This chain uses TRBV2 with TRBJ2-1; no definite D call. The CDR3 runs to 12 residues. Trimming stripped 3 bases from V and 1 base from J, with 1 base between. Germline V lookup: CDR1 SNHLY, CDR2 FYNNEI.

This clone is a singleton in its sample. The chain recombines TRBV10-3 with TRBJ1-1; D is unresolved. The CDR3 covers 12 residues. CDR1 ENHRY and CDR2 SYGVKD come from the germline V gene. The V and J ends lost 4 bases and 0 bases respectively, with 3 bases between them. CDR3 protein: CAISGVNTEAFF. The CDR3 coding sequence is TGTGCCATCAGTGGAGTGAACACTGAAGCTTTCTTT.

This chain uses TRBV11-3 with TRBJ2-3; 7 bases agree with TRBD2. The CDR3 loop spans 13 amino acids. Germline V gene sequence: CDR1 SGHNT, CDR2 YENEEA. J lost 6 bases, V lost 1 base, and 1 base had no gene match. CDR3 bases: TGTGCCAGCAGCTTAGCCGGGGGGGATACGCAGTATTTT. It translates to CASSLAGGDTQYF.

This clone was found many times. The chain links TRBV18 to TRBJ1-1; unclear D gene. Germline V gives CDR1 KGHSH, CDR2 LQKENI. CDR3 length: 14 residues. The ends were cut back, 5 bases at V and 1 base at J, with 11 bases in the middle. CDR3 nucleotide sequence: TGTGCCAGCTCAGGGGTTGGGGAGAACACTGAAGCTTTCTTT. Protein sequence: CASSGVGENTEAFF. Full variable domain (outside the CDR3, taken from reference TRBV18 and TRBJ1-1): NAGVMQNPRHLVRRRGQEARLRCSPMKGHSHVYWYRQLPEEGLKFMVYLQKENIIDESGMPKERFSAEFPKEGPSILRIQQVVRGDSAAYFCASSGVGENTEAFFGQGTRLTVV.

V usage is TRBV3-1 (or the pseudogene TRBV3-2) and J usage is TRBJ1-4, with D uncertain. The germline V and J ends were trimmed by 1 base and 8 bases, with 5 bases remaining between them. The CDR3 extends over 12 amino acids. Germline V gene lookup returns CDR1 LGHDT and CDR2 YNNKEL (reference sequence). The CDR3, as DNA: TGTGCCAGCAGCCAAGGGCCGGAAAAACTGTTTTTT. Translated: CASSQGPEKLFF.

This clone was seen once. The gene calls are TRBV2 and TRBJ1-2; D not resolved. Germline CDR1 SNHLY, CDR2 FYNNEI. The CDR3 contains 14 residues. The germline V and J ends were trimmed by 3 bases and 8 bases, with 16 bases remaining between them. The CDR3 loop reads CASSEAGSGEGYTF. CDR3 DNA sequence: TGTGCCAGCAGTGAGGCGGGCTCCGGTGAAGGCTACACCTTC. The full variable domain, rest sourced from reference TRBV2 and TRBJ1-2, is EPEVTQTPSHQVTQMGQEVILRCVPISNHLYFYWYRQILGQKVEFLVSFYNNEISEKSEIFDDQFSVERPDGSNFTLKIRSTKLEDSAMYFCASSEAGSGEGYTFGSGTRLTVV.

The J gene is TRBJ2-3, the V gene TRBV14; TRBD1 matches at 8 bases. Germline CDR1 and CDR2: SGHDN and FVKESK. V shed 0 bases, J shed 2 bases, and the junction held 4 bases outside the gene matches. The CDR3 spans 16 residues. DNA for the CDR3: TGTGCCAGCAGCCAAGAGAAGGGACAGGCCACAGATACGCAGTATTTT. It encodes CASSQEKGQATDTQYF. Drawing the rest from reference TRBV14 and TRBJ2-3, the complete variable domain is EAGVTQFPSHSVIEKGQTVTLRCDPISGHDNLYWYRRVMGKEIKFLLHFVKESKQDESGMPNNRFLAERTGGTYSTLKVQPAELEDSGVYFCASSQEKGQATDTQYFGPGTRLTVL.

The CDR3 nucleotides read TGTGCCAGTACCCAAGACAGGGCCTTCGGAAACACCATATATTTT. This encodes CASTQDRAFGNTIYF. The chain carries TRBV19 and TRBJ1-3; 7 bases are a match to TRBD1. The germline CDR1 and CDR2 sequences are LNHDA and SQIVND (reference sequence). Unmatched junction bases numbered 10, after V lost 7 bases and J lost 4 bases. The CDR3 has 15 residues.

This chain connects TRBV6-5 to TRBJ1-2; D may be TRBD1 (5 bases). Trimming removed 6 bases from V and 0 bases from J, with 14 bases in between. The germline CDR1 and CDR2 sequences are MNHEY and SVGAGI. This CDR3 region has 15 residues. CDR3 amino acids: CASRGDGLPNYGYTF. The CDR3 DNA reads TGTGCCAGCAGGGGGGACGGACTGCCTAACTATGGCTACACCTTC.

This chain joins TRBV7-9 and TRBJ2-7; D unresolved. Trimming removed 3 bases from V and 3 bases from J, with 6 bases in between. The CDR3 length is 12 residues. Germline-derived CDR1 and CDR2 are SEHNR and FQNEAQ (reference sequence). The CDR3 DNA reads TGTGCCAGCAGCTTCACAATCTACGAGCAGTACTTC. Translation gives CASSFTIYEQYF.

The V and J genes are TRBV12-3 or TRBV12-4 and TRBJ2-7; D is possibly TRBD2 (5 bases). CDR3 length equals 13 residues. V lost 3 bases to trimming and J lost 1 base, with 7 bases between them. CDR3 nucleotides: TGTGCCAGCAGTTTTGAGGGTTCCTACGAGCAGTACTTC. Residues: CASSFEGSYEQYF.

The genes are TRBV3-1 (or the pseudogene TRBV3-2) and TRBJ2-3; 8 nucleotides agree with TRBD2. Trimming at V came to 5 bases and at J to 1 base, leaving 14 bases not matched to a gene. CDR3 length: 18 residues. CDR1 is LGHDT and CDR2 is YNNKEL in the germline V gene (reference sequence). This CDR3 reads CASSWGLGEMWGTDTQYF. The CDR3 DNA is TGTGCCAGCAGCTGGGGACTAGGGGAGATGTGGGGCACAGATACGCAGTATTTT.

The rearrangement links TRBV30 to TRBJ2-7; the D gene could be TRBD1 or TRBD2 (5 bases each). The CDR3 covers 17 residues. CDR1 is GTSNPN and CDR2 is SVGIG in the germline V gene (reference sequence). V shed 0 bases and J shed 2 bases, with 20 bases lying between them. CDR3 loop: CAWSVQAGTGLTYEQYF. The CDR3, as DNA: TGTGCCTGGAGTGTACAGGCAGGGACGGGCCTAACCTACGAGCAGTACTTC.

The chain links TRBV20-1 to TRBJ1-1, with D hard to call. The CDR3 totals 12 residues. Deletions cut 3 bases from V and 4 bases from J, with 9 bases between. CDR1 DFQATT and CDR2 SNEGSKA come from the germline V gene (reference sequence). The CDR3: CSASGDATEAFF. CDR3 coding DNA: TGCAGTGCTAGTGGGGATGCCACTGAAGCTTTCTTT.

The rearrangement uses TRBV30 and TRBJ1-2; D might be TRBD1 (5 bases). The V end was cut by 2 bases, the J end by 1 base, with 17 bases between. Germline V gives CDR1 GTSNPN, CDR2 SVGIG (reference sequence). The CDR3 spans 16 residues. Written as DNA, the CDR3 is TGTGCCTGGAGTAAAAACAGGCTGACTAATAACTATGGCTACACCTTC. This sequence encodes CAWSKNRLTNNYGYTF.

The CDR3 loop reads CASMRAARATNYGYTF. The CDR3 DNA reads TGTGCCAGCATGAGGGCGGCTAGAGCCACTAACTATGGCTACACCTTC. This chain links TRBV28 with TRBJ1-2; D is undetermined. The V and J ends lost 7 bases and 0 bases respectively, with 18 bases between them. Germline V gives CDR1 MDHEN, CDR2 SYDVKM. The CDR3 has 16 amino acids.

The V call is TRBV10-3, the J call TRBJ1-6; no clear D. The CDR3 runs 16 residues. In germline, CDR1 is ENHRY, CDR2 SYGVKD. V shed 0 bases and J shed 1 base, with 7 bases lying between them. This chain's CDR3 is CAISESGLSYNSPLHF. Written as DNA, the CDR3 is TGTGCCATCAGTGAGTCAGGGTTGTCCTATAATTCACCCCTCCACTTT.

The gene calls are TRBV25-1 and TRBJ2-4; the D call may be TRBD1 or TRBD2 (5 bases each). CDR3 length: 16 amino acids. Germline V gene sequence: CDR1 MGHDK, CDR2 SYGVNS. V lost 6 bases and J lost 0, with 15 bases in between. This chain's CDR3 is CASSDEGRLAKNIQYF. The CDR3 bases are TGTGCCAGCAGCGACGAGGGGAGACTAGCCAAAAACATTCAGTACTTC. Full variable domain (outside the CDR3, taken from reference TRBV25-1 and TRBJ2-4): EADIYQTPRYLVIGTGKKITLECSQTMGHDKMYWYQQDPGMELHLIHYSYGVNSTEKGDLSSESTVSRIRTEHFPLTLESARPSHTSQYLCASSDEGRLAKNIQYFGAGTRLSVL.

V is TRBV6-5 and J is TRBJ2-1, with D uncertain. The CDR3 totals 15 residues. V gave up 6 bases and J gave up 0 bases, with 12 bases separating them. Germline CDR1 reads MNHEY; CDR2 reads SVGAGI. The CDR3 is CASSPTVSSYNEQFF. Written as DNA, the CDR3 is TGTGCCAGCAGCCCGACGGTGAGCTCCTACAATGAGCAGTTCTTC.

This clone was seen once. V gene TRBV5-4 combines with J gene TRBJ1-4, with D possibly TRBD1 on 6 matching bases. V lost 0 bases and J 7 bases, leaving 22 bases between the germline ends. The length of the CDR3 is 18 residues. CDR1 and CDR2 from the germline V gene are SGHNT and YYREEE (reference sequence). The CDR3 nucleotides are TGTGCCAGCAGCTTGGGGGGGCGCCGTAGTAATTCGGGTGAAAAACTGTTTTTT. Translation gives CASSLGGRRSNSGEKLFF.